Below, 20 T cell receptor beta chains from the same sample are listed, as sequenced in a study of T cells in localized non-small cell lung cancer. Sequencing was performed with immunoSEQ multiplex PCR; in TCRdb, only in-frame clones are kept and a portion is missing. Among over 50,000 clones listed, over 70% were seen once. Material: peripheral blood mononuclear cells, obtained before any cancer treatment. The receptors shown here come from a man aged 40 to 70 with stage III lung adenocarcinoma.

The chain joins TRBV5-8 to TRBJ1-4, with D perhaps TRBD1 (5 bases). Germline CDR1 and CDR2: SGHTS and YDEGEE. Trimming left V 2 bases short and J 4 bases short, with 15 bases between. The CDR3 contains 16 residues. The CDR3 DNA reads TGTGCCAGCAGCTTAGACCGAACAGGCAATAATGAAAAACTGTTTTTT. Residues: CASSLDRTGNNEKLFF.

V gene TRBV6-5 combines with J gene TRBJ1-3; D call uncertain. CDR1 MNHEY and CDR2 SVGAGI come from the germline V gene. The CDR3 sequence is 15 residues long. The ends were cut back, 6 bases at V and 1 base at J, with 13 bases in the middle. In DNA, the CDR3 is TGTGCCAGCAGCCGTGATGGAGAGTCTGGAAACACCATATATTTT. Amino acids: CASSRDGESGNTIYF.

This chain uses TRBV9 with TRBJ2-7; 10 nucleotides align to TRBD2. After removal of 1 base from V and 5 bases from J, the junction contained 9 bases not matched to a gene. The CDR3 is made up of 16 amino acids. From germline, CDR1 is SGDLS and CDR2 YYNGEE. CDR3 nucleotides: TGTGCCAGCAGCGTACTAAGCGGGAGGGGGTTGGACGAGCAGTACTTC. This translates into CASSVLSGRGLDEQYF.

This clone is deemed medium-sized (0.01 to 0.1%). The chain joins TRBV6-5 to TRBJ1-2, with 9 nucleotides matching TRBD1. CDR3 length: 13 residues. With V trimmed by 6 bases and J by 7 bases, 6 bases remained unmatched. Looked up from germline, CDR1 is MNHEY and CDR2 is SVGAGI. The CDR3 region is CASSPGQGGGYTF. The CDR3 DNA reads TGTGCCAGCAGCCCGGGACAGGGAGGTGGCTACACCTTC.

The chain employs TRBV7-9 and TRBJ2-5, with TRBD2 matching over 8 bases. V trimming: 2 bases; J trimming: 0 bases; junction bases outside the gene matches: 2. The CDR3 consists of 15 residues. Looked up from germline, CDR1 is SEHNR and CDR2 is FQNEAQ (reference sequence). CDR3 bases: TGTGCCAGCAGCTTAATAGCGGGGAACCAAGAGACCCAGTACTTC. It is translated as CASSLIAGNQETQYF.

The CDR3 loop reads CASSLASNRNTGELFF. In DNA form, the CDR3 reads TGTGCCAGCAGCTTAGCCAGCAACAGGAACACCGGGGAGCTGTTTTTT. The chain employs TRBV7-8 and TRBJ2-2; D is uncertain. From germline, CDR1 is SGHVS and CDR2 FQNEAQ. V was shortened by 0 bases and J by 1 base, with 9 bases between the two germline ends. The CDR3 is made up of 16 amino acids.

This CDR3 reads CASSRRLAGGEETQYF. In nucleotides, the CDR3 is TGTGCCAGTAGTCGCCGACTAGCGGGGGGGGAAGAGACCCAGTACTTC. The chain employs TRBV19 and TRBJ2-5; 14 positions match TRBD2. This CDR3 is built from 16 residues. Germline V gives CDR1 LNHDA, CDR2 SQIVND (reference sequence). V trimming: 5 bases; J trimming: 3 bases; junction bases outside the gene matches: 5.

The chain links TRBV13 to TRBJ2-1; TRBD2 is a possible D gene (5 bases). V was trimmed by 1 base and J by 7 bases, leaving 5 bases between them. Germline loops: CDR1 PRHDT, CDR2 FYEKMQ (reference sequence). This CDR3 is 12 amino acids long. CDR3 region: CASSLAGNEQFF. The CDR3 DNA is TGTGCCAGCAGCTTAGCGGGGAATGAGCAGTTCTTC.

The rearrangement links TRBV7-3 to TRBJ1-2; 9 bases are a match to TRBD1. Germline V gene sequence: CDR1 SGHTA, CDR2 FQGTGA. Trimming took 5 bases from V and 7 from J; bases not matched to a gene: 8. The CDR3 runs 14 residues. CDR3 region: CASSAGTGSRGYTF. For the CDR3, the DNA is TGTGCCAGCAGCGCCGGGACAGGGTCTCGTGGCTACACCTTC.

The chain uses TRBV27 and TRBJ1-1; weak D call: TRBD1 (5 bases). The V gene's germline CDR1 is MNHEY and CDR2 SMNVEV (reference sequence). The CDR3 covers 16 residues. V lost 2 bases to trimming and J lost 0 bases, with 13 bases between them. CDR3 residues: CASSLGGGVLNTEAFF. The CDR3 nucleotides are TGTGCCAGCAGTTTAGGTGGGGGAGTCTTGAACACTGAAGCTTTCTTT.

The J gene is TRBJ2-7, the V gene TRBV5-6; D may be TRBD1 (6 bases). Germline V gene lookup returns CDR1 SGHDT and CDR2 YYEEEE. Trimming stripped 2 bases from V and 2 bases from J, with 8 bases between. This CDR3 comprises 13 residues. CDR3 residues: CASSFGQTYEQYF. The CDR3 DNA follows: TGTGCCAGCAGCTTCGGACAGACCTACGAGCAGTACTTC.

The chain links TRBV7-9 to TRBJ1-2, with TRBD1 matching 7 bases. V gave up 5 bases and J gave up 7 bases; unmatched junction bases: 7. CDR1 SEHNR and CDR2 FQNEAQ come from the germline V gene (reference sequence). The CDR3 is 13 residues long. As DNA, the CDR3 is TGTGCCAGCAGCCGGGACAGCGGTAGTGGCTACACCTTC. Protein sequence: CASSRDSGSGYTF.

CDR3 bases: TGTGCTAGTGGACGGGACAGGGGCTTCTCCTACGAGCAGTACTTC. It yields the protein CASGRDRGFSYEQYF. The chain recombines TRBV12-5 with TRBJ2-7, with 10 nucleotides matching TRBD1. V lost 6 bases to trimming and J lost 0 bases; unmatched junction nucleotides: 5. Germline loops: CDR1 LGHNT, CDR2 FRNRAP. The CDR3 is made up of 15 amino acids.

The rearrangement uses TRBV5-1 and TRBJ2-1, with a tentative D call TRBD2 (6 bases). Germline V lookup: CDR1 SGHRS, CDR2 YFSETQ. This CDR3 is built from 14 residues. The V gene lost 4 bases and the J gene lost 6 bases, with 14 bases spanning the gap. CDR3 residues: CASSPEGGRNEQFF. CDR3 nucleotides: TGCGCCAGCAGCCCCGAAGGAGGGCGCAATGAGCAGTTCTTC.

This chain joins TRBV7-6 and TRBJ2-2; no definite D call. The V and J ends lost 1 base and 8 bases respectively, with 5 bases between them. This CDR3 is built from 12 residues. Germline CDR1 SGHVS, CDR2 FNYEAQ. The chain's CDR3 is CASSLGPGELFF. The CDR3 DNA sequence: TGTGCCAGCAGCTTAGGCCCGGGGGAGCTGTTTTTT.

CDR3 protein: CAWSVAGGVNYGYTF. CDR3 sequence (DNA): TGTGCCTGGAGTGTGGCAGGTGGGGTTAACTATGGCTACACCTTC. The chain couples TRBV30 to TRBJ1-2, with D uncertain. Germline V gene sequence: CDR1 GTSNPN, CDR2 SVGIG (reference sequence). V was pared by 0 bases and J by 1 base, with 12 bases between. The length of the CDR3 is 15 residues.

This rearrangement joins TRBV5-1 to TRBJ1-1; D is ambiguous. Germline V gene lookup returns CDR1 SGHRS and CDR2 YFSETQ. Trimming stripped 4 bases from V and 7 bases from J, with 17 bases between. The CDR3 runs 14 residues. Written as DNA, the CDR3 is TGCGCCAGCAGCCCGAGCGGTATGAGTGTTGAAGCTTTCTTT. Its protein product is CASSPSGMSVEAFF. Using reference TRBV5-1 and TRBJ1-1 for the parts outside the CDR3, the full variable domain is KAGVTQTPRYLIKTRGQQVTLSCSPISGHRSVSWYQQTPGQGLQFLFEYFSETQRNKGNFPGRFSGRQFSNSRSEMNVSTLELGDSALYLCASSPSGMSVEAFFGQGTRLTVV.

In this sample, this clone turned up a few times. J is TRBJ2-1 and V is TRBV5-1; maybe TRBD1 (6 bases). V lost 2 bases and J 9 bases, leaving 9 bases between the germline ends. Germline values: CDR1 SGHRS, CDR2 YFSETQ. This CDR3 is 12 amino acids long. CDR3: CASSLTGSEQFF. In DNA, the CDR3 is TGCGCCAGCAGCTTAACAGGGTCTGAGCAGTTCTTC. Drawing the rest from reference TRBV5-1 and TRBJ2-1, the complete variable domain is KAGVTQTPRYLIKTRGQQVTLSCSPISGHRSVSWYQQTPGQGLQFLFEYFSETQRNKGNFPGRFSGRQFSNSRSEMNVSTLELGDSALYLCASSLTGSEQFFGPGTRLTVL.

The rearrangement uses TRBV11-3 and TRBJ2-7; TRBD2 matches at 11 bases. With V trimmed by 1 base and J by 4 bases, 3 bases remained unmatched. Germline V lookup: CDR1 SGHNT, CDR2 YENEEA. This CDR3 contains 15 residues. In DNA form, the CDR3 reads TGTGCCAGCAGCTTAGGGCCTAGCGGGAGGTACGAGCAGTACTTC. The encoded protein is CASSLGPSGRYEQYF.

The chain combines TRBV7-6 with TRBJ2-3; D is ambiguous. V was shortened by 1 base and J by 0 bases, with 11 bases between the two germline ends. The CDR3 contains 16 residues. Germline V gene data show CDR1 as SGHVS and CDR2 as FNYEAQ. The CDR3 DNA is TGTGCCAGCAGCTTAGGACACCACTTGAGCACAGATACGCAGTATTTT. This sequence encodes CASSLGHHLSTDTQYF. Variable domain in full (rest from reference TRBV7-6 and TRBJ2-3): GAGVSQSPRYKVTKRGQDVALRCDPISGHVSLYWYRQALGQGPEFLTYFNYEAQQDKSGLPNDRFSAERPEGSISTLTIQRTEQRDSAMYRCASSLGHHLSTDTQYFGPGTRLTVL.